The sample holds a few counts of the clone carrying this T cell receptor beta chain. Its antigen remains unidentified. This entry is derived from a study of CD8 T cells in ankylosing spondylitis. CDR3 size: 14 residues. Trimming pared 5 bases from V and 6 bases from J, leaving 16 bases between. CDR1 is SEHNR and CDR2 is FQNEAQ in the germline V gene (reference sequence). Findings of the study overall: Seemingly characteristic of ankylosing spondylitis blood was a TCR beta motif consisting of about 8 highly homologous variants.

TCRdb re-called the 5' RACE reads through MiXCR, storing one row per CDR3 protein. The table has roughly 240,000 distinct CDR3 sequences, roughly 8% seen once. What was sequenced was blood, either unsorted or a sorted T cell fraction (not recorded which). The gene calls are TRBV7-9 and TRBJ2-5; D possibly uses TRBD1 or TRBD2 (7 bases each). The sequence came from a female donor with ankylosing spondylitis or in good health (not recorded which). The CDR3 bases are TGTGCCAGCAGCCCGTGGGAGGGGGCGAAGACCCAGTACTTC. As protein: CASSPWEGAKTQYF.